This T cell receptor (beta chain) emerged from a study of blood T cell repertoires in COVID-19. Study-wide context: Whether acute or convalescent, the COVID-19 samples came from the United States, Italy and Spain.

Repertoires were generated with immunoSEQ multiplex PCR, while TCRdb's copy carries only in-frame clones and drops some. This sample has around 150,000 clones, with 80% to 90% found just once. Germline-derived CDR1 and CDR2 are LNHDA and SQIVND (reference sequence). This CDR3 is built from 15 residues. The ends were cut back, 1 base at V and 4 bases at J, with 13 bases in the middle. The sequenced material came from peripheral blood. This TCR was recovered from a woman in her sixties who had recovered from COVID-19. This chain uses TRBV19 with TRBJ1-1, with D hard to call. This CDR3 reads CASSIVGFSGTEAFF. The DNA of the CDR3 is TGTGCCAGTAGTATAGTCGGGTTTTCGGGCACTGAAGCTTTCTTT. Full variable domain (rest looked up from reference TRBV19 and TRBJ1-1): DGGITQSPKYLFRKEGQNVTLSCEQNLNHDAMYWYRQDPGQGLRLIYYSQIVNDFQKGDIAEGYSVSREKKESFPLTVTSAQKNPTAFYLCASSIVGFSGTEAFFGQGTRLTVV.